This T cell receptor beta chain was sequenced for a study of blood T cell repertoires in COVID-19. Study-wide background: Italy, Spain and the United States were the sources of the convalescent and acute COVID-19 samples. Sample material is recorded as cDNA or gDNA derived from T cells, B-cell-depleted T cells, or PBMCs.

V lost 8 bases, J lost 3 bases, and 14 bases lay in between. This CDR3 is built from 14 residues. Germline V gene lookup returns CDR1 LNHDA and CDR2 SQIVND (reference sequence). Here immunoSEQ multiplex PCR was the method, and the copy in TCRdb shows in-frame clones only, minus some. The sample lists about 280,000 clones; around 86% were seen once. Sequenced sample: peripheral blood. This clonotype was obtained from a woman aged 25 to 39 who had recovered from COVID-19. The V gene is TRBV19, the J gene TRBJ1-5, with a weak D call TRBD1 (5 bases). CDR3 loop: CASEAGLNNQPQHF. Written as DNA, the CDR3 is TGTGCCAGTGAAGCAGGGCTTAACAATCAGCCCCAGCATTTT.